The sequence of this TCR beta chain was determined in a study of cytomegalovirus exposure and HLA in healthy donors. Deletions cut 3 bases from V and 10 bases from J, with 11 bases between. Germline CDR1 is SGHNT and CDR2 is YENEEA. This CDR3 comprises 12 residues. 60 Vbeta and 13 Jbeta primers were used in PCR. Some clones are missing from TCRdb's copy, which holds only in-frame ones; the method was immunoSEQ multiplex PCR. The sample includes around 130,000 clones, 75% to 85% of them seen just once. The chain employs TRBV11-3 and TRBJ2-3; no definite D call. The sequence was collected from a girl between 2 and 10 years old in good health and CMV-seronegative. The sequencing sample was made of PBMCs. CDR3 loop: CASSLSRLSQYF. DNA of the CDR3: TGTGCCAGCAGCTTGAGTCGACTCTCGCAGTATTTT.